The rows below give T cell receptor beta chains drawn from one sample of a study of T cell changes during pregnancy in multiple sclerosis. Produced via immunoSEQ multiplex PCR; TCRdb's table is partial and in-frame only. The sample yields 75,000 to 90,000 clones, roughly nine tenths seen once. The sequenced sample was PBMCs, obtained in the first trimester of pregnancy. All receptors come from a female donor in good health, serving as a control in a pregnancy study. Some clones in this sample may be carry-over from other donors' samples. Each CDR3 is given with its conserved first and last residue. Each record gives: CDR3 protein, V gene.

CDR3 protein: CASTILAGGVDTQYF
V gene: TRBV7-9

CDR3 protein: CASSQNMGLEAFF
V gene: TRBV4-3

CDR3 protein: CASSFDLQGTEAFF
V gene: TRBV5-4

CDR3 protein: CASSGGRQGHDEQFF
V gene: TRBV2

CDR3 protein: CASRPTGALYNEQFF
V gene: TRBV7-9

CDR3 protein: CASSVMAGVYEQYF
V gene: TRBV27

CDR3 protein: CASSSTGGQEKLFF
V gene: TRBV5-6

CDR3 protein: CASSRPTESLSYGYTF
V gene: TRBV4-1

CDR3 protein: CASSQLAGNSYEQYF
V gene: TRBV7-2

CDR3 protein: CASPRRDYQETQYF
V gene: TRBV6-1

CDR3 protein: CASSFQIGGNTGELFF
V gene: TRBV5-1

CDR3 protein: CSVTTPGTSGGTDTQYF
V gene: TRBV29-1

CDR3 protein: CASSTGFAYEQYF
V gene: TRBV28

CDR3 protein: CASSSTEETQYF
V gene: TRBV5-1

CDR3 protein: CASSELTGTSGYEQYF
V gene: TRBV2

CDR3 protein: CASSEPGVSYNEQFF
V gene: TRBV6-1

CDR3 protein: CASSYSFSERYNEQFF
V gene: TRBV6-5

CDR3 protein: CASSSTASGNTIYF
V gene: TRBV28

CDR3 protein: CASSHGGTMNTEAFF
V gene: TRBV25-1

CDR3 protein: CASSIYGRGEQYF
V gene: TRBV19

CDR3 protein: CASSDSWGGQDTQYF
V gene: TRBV10-1

CDR3 protein: CASSPTGAGSPLHF
V gene: TRBV6-5